Shown below are 20 T cell receptor beta chains from a single sample sequenced in a study of T cell responses to AZD1222 COVID-19 vaccine. Sequenced by immunoSEQ multiplex PCR; TCRdb stores in-frame clones only, minus some. The repertoire holds some 130,000 clones, with 85% as singletons. The sample in question was peripheral blood, obtained 28 days after the second dose of the MenACWY control vaccine. These receptors were obtained from an adult who received the MenACWY meningococcal vaccine as a control.

J is TRBJ1-6 and V is TRBV27; 9 bases map to TRBD1. Per the germline V gene, CDR1 is MNHEY and CDR2 is SMNVEV (reference sequence). The CDR3 runs to 16 residues. J lost 7 bases, V lost 3 bases, and 7 bases had no gene match. The CDR3 region is CASSFSGQGWNSPLHF. The CDR3 DNA follows: TGTGCCAGCAGTTTCTCTGGACAGGGGTGGAATTCACCCCTCCACTTT.

This clone was detected once. The gene calls are TRBV28 and TRBJ2-2; the match to TRBD1 covers 7 bases. V shed 5 bases, J shed 7 bases, and the junction held 13 bases outside the gene matches. Germline values: CDR1 MDHEN, CDR2 SYDVKM. The CDR3 runs 16 residues. The chain's CDR3 is CASSPSTGKGYGELFF. The CDR3 nucleotides are TGTGCCAGCAGTCCCTCGACAGGGAAGGGGTACGGGGAGCTGTTTTTT. Combining the CDR3 with reference TRBV28 and TRBJ2-2 gives the whole variable domain DVKVTQSSRYLVKRTGEKVFLECVQDMDHENMFWYRQDPGLGLRLIYFSYDVKMKEKGDIPEGYSVSREKKERFSLILESASTNQTSMYLCASSPSTGKGYGELFFGEGSRLTVL.

The rearrangement uses TRBV11-2 and TRBJ2-3, with TRBD1 matching 7 bases. V lost 3 bases and J lost 0; bases outside the gene matches: 12. Germline-derived CDR1 and CDR2 are SGHAT and FQNNGV. This CDR3 is 18 amino acids long. The CDR3 sequence is CASSFPRDRRYSTDTQYF. DNA of the CDR3: TGTGCCAGCAGCTTCCCCAGGGACAGACGTTACAGCACAGATACGCAGTATTTT.

The genes are TRBV3-1 (or the pseudogene TRBV3-2) and TRBJ2-3, with 7 bases fitting TRBD2. Germline assignment: CDR1 LGHDT and CDR2 YNNKEL (reference sequence). The CDR3 is made up of 16 amino acids. With 6 bases clipped from V and 1 base from J, the junction kept 10 bases outside the gene matches. DNA for the CDR3: TGTGCCAGCAGTCTCGGGCCAGCGGGGCGCACAGATACGCAGTATTTT. Translation gives CASSLGPAGRTDTQYF.

V gene TRBV12-5 combines with J gene TRBJ2-5; 7 nucleotides line up with TRBD1. From germline, CDR1 is LGHNT and CDR2 FRNRAP. Germline trimming cut 5 bases from V and 5 bases from J; bases unmatched to any gene: 11. The CDR3 runs to 15 residues. The CDR3 coding sequence is TGTGCTAGTGGTAAGCACCGACAGGGTCGGGAGACCCAGTACTTC. It yields the protein CASGKHRQGRETQYF.

The rearrangement links TRBV27 to TRBJ1-5; 7 bases line up with TRBD1. This CDR3 contains 15 residues. Germline lookup yields CDR1 MNHEY and CDR2 SMNVEV (reference sequence). The junction had 8 bases not matched to a gene; V was cut back by 3 bases and J by 6 bases. CDR3 bases: TGTGCCAGCAGTTTGGCATTGCCAGGGGGTCAGCCCCAGCATTTT. As protein: CASSLALPGGQPQHF.

Of note for this clone: An end of the junction does not agree with germline; a read error may underlie this. The rearrangement uses TRBV11-3 and TRBJ2-1; 10 bases map to TRBD1. CDR3 size: 15 residues. Germline V gene sequence: CDR1 SGHNT, CDR2 YENEEA. CDR3 nucleotides: TGTGCCAGCAGATTAGACAGGGGGCTCTACAATGAGCAGTTCTTC. Translation: CASRLDRGLYNEQFF. Combining the CDR3 with reference TRBV11-3 and TRBJ2-1 gives the whole variable domain EAGVVQSPRYKIIEKKQPVAFWCNPISGHNTLYWYLQNLGQGPELLIRYENEEAVDDSQLPKDRFSAERLKGVDSTLKIQPAELGDSAVYLCASRLDRGLYNEQFFGPGTRLTVL.

The chain recombines TRBV25-1 with TRBJ2-7; no definite D call. V gave up 1 base and J gave up 2 bases, with 9 bases separating them. Germline CDR1 reads MGHDK; CDR2 reads SYGVNS. The CDR3 sequence is 14 residues long. The CDR3 loop is CASSELPSTYEQYV. The CDR3 nucleotides are TGTGCCAGCAGTGAATTACCCAGTACCTACGAGCAGTACGTC.

The chain has TRBV4-3 and TRBJ2-3, with 11 bases aligning to TRBD2. The length of the CDR3 is 19 residues. Germline lookup yields CDR1 LGHNA and CDR2 YSLEER. With 0 bases clipped from V and 0 bases from J, the junction kept 8 bases outside the gene matches. This CDR3 is CASSQDRGGTSGSTDTQYF. The CDR3 coding sequence is TGCGCCAGCAGCCAAGATAGAGGGGGGACTAGCGGTAGCACAGATACGCAGTATTTT.

V and J are TRBV6-4 and TRBJ2-3, with TRBD2 as a possible D gene (6 bases). Trimming took 8 bases from V and 5 from J, leaving 14 bases between them. The CDR3 has 13 residues. Germline loops: CDR1 MRHNA, CDR2 SNTAGT. The CDR3 DNA sequence: TGTGCCAGCGCCCCGGAGGGAGAAGATACGCAGTATTTT. Amino acid sequence: CASAPEGEDTQYF.

This chain connects TRBV7-2 to TRBJ2-5; D is ambiguous. CDR3 length equals 13 residues. The V and J ends lost 1 base and 5 bases respectively, with 8 bases between them. The germline V gene has CDR1 SGHTA and CDR2 FQGNSA. The CDR3, as DNA: TGTGCCAGCAGCTTAGGGGTTCTGGAGACCCAGTACTTC. Translated: CASSLGVLETQYF.

The chain combines TRBV20-1 with TRBJ2-3; possible D gene TRBD2, 6 bases. CDR3 size: 15 residues. V was pared by 3 bases and J by 4 bases, with 17 bases between. Germline-derived CDR1 and CDR2 are DFQATT and SNEGSKA (reference sequence). CDR3 sequence (DNA): TGCAGTGCTAGTGAATTGGCGGGACGAGCAGATACGCAGTATTTT. Encoded protein: CSASELAGRADTQYF.

CDR3 residues: CASSVTGTGLYNEQFF. For the CDR3, the DNA is TGTGCCAGCAGCGTTACCGGGACTGGCCTCTACAATGAGCAGTTCTTC. V usage is TRBV9 and J usage is TRBJ2-1; maybe TRBD2 (6 bases). V was pared by 2 bases and J by 3 bases, with 15 bases between. The CDR3 has 16 residues. Germline V gene sequence: CDR1 SGDLS, CDR2 YYNGEE. The full variable domain, rest sourced from reference TRBV9 and TRBJ2-1, is DSGVTQTPKHLITATGQRVTLRCSPRSGDLSVYWYQQSLDQGLQFLIQYYNGEERAKGNILERFSAQQFPDLHSELNLSSLELGDSALYFCASSVTGTGLYNEQFFGPGTRLTVL.

The chain has TRBV6-5 and TRBJ2-1; 7 bases align to TRBD1. V was pared by 6 bases and J by 14 bases, with 16 bases of the junction left unmatched. CDR1 MNHEY and CDR2 SVGAGI come from the germline V gene. The CDR3 runs to 14 residues. In nucleotides, the CDR3 is TGTGCCAGCAGCAAGGACAGGAGCCCCTCCCAGGAGTTCTTC. Translating gives CASSKDRSPSQEFF.

This chain connects TRBV7-2 to TRBJ2-7; D may be TRBD2 (6 bases). Between the trimmed V and J ends, which lost 1 base and 2 bases, there was a span of 15 bases. The CDR3 sequence is 16 residues long. Germline CDR1 is SGHTA and CDR2 is FQGNSA. The CDR3 DNA follows: TGTGCCAGCAGCTTAGTCGGTGGGCGGGGAACCTACGAGCAGTACTTC. This encodes CASSLVGGRGTYEQYF.

The chain is built from TRBV25-1 and TRBJ2-4; perhaps D is TRBD1 or TRBD2 (5 bases each). V was pared by 4 bases and J by 5 bases, with 18 bases between. From germline, CDR1 is MGHDK and CDR2 SYGVNS. This CDR3 spans 16 amino acids. The CDR3, as DNA: TGTGCCAGCAGTGTTATAGGGGAAGGGAGTGAAAACATTCAGTACTTC. Amino acid sequence: CASSVIGEGSENIQYF. The complete variable domain, with remaining parts taken from reference TRBV25-1 and TRBJ2-4, reads EADIYQTPRYLVIGTGKKITLECSQTMGHDKMYWYQQDPGMELHLIHYSYGVNSTEKGDLSSESTVSRIRTEHFPLTLESARPSHTSQYLCASSVIGEGSENIQYFGAGTRLSVL.

Remarks on this clone: The same CDR3 can be traced to other DNA sequences in this sample. The V and J genes are TRBV18 and TRBJ1-1; D is possibly TRBD1 (5 bases). From germline, CDR1 is KGHSH and CDR2 LQKENI. CDR3 length: 15 amino acids. Between the trimmed V and J ends, which lost 3 bases and 0 bases, there was a span of 11 bases. CDR3 region: CASSPGARMNTEAFF. The CDR3 DNA sequence: TGTGCCAGCTCACCCGGGGCGCGGATGAACACTGAAGCTTTCTTT.

J is TRBJ2-1 and V is TRBV15; 15 bases line up with TRBD2. V shed 7 bases and J 8 bases; nucleotides not matched to a gene: 15. The V gene's germline CDR1 is LNHNV and CDR2 YYDKDF (reference sequence). This CDR3 comprises 18 residues. The CDR3 protein is CATTKRLGGLAGGDEQFF. The CDR3 DNA is TGTGCCACCACTAAACGCTTAGGGGGACTAGCGGGAGGCGATGAGCAGTTCTTC.

The chain employs TRBV28 and TRBJ1-2; D gene ambiguous. V was pared by 5 bases and J by 3 bases, with 16 bases between. The germline gives CDR1 MDHEN, CDR2 SYDVKM. The CDR3 runs to 15 residues. The CDR3 DNA reads TGTGCCAGCAGTCCACACAACAGCGATTACTATGGCTACACCTTC. Translated, it gives CASSPHNSDYYGYTF.

The chain links TRBV4-1 to TRBJ2-7; a possible D gene is TRBD2 (8 bases). V gave up 0 bases and J gave up 2 bases, with 20 bases separating them. The CDR3 has 18 amino acids. The V gene's germline CDR1 is MGHRA and CDR2 YSYEKL. The CDR3 spells CASSQDTSGGGWTYEQYF. The CDR3 coding sequence is TGCGCCAGCAGCCAAGATACATCGGGAGGGGGCTGGACCTACGAGCAGTACTTC.